A selection of T cell receptor beta chains follows, all from one sample in a study of cytomegalovirus exposure and HLA in healthy donors. Profiling relied on immunoSEQ multiplex PCR, and the TCRdb table lists in-frame clones only, not all of them. The table lists fewer than 200,000 clones, approximately 87% of them singletons, with 5.7% in the top ten. The sample consisted of PBMCs. These receptors were taken from a woman aged 30 to 39 in good health and CMV-seronegative. Each CDR3 is given with its conserved first and last residue. The D gene is left open where the match is weak. A row's size may be missing; if present it is once, few, many or a size class.

TRBD1	TRBV5-1	TRBJ2-2	-	TGCGCCAGCAGCTTGGAGGGACAGGCGAACACCGGGGAGCTGTTTTTT	CASSLEGQANTGELFF
-	TRBV19	TRBJ1-2	few	TGTGCCAGTACCAAATCCGACTATAACTATGGCTACACCTTC	CASTKSDYNYGYTF
-	TRBV6-1	TRBJ2-7	many	TGTGCCAGCAGTGAAGCGCTTGGGGGCTCCTACGAGCAGTACTTC	CASSEALGGSYEQYF
-	TRBV29-1	TRBJ2-2	-	TGCAGCGCCAGAGGGACGGTGGCGAACACCGGGGAGCTGTTTTTT	CSARGTVANTGELFF
TRBD1	TRBV7-2	TRBJ1-5	-	TGTGCCAGCAGCGACACAGGGGTCCCTTGGCAGCCCCAGCATTTT	CASSDTGVPWQPQHF
-	TRBV19	TRBJ1-1	few	TGTGCCAGTAGTATACGGGTGTGGTCCACTGAAGCTTTCTTT	CASSIRVWSTEAFF
TRBD2	TRBV7-2	TRBJ2-2	-	TGTGCCAGCAGCCCGACTAGCGGGAGCGTAAGCCCCGGGGAGCTGTTTTTT	CASSPTSGSVSPGELFF
-	TRBV5-5	TRBJ1-5	-	TGTGCCAGCAGCGGGGTAGTGGGGGGGAGCAATCAGCCCCAGCATTTT	CASSGVVGGSNQPQHF
-	TRBV4-3	TRBJ1-1	medium-sized	TGCGCCAGCAGCCAAGAGATCGGGGCCGGGAACACTGAAGCTTTCTTT	CASSQEIGAGNTEAFF
-	TRBV7-3	TRBJ1-1	-	TGTGCCAGCAAAAAATGGGCCAAGAACACTGAAGCTTTCTTT	CASKKWAKNTEAFF
-	TRBV7-9	TRBJ1-1	-	TGTGCCAGCAGCGAACCTGGGCAGGGAATGAACACTGAAGCTTTCTTT	CASSEPGQGMNTEAFF
-	TRBV7-6	TRBJ2-2	-	TGTGCCAGCAGCTTACGTGGGGACACCGGGGAGCTGTTTTTT	CASSLRGDTGELFF
TRBD2	TRBV28	TRBJ2-5	-	TGTGCCAGCAGTTTCCCAACTAGCGGGAGAGGGGAGACCCAGTACTTC	CASSFPTSGRGETQYF
-	TRBV7-9	TRBJ1-2	-	TGTGCCAGCAGCACCCTTATCAGGGCCAGGGCCTATGGCTACACCTTC	CASSTLIRARAYGYTF
TRBD1	TRBV30	TRBJ2-7	-	TGTGCCTGGAGTGTAGGGACAGGGATCTACGAGCAGTACTTC	CAWSVGTGIYEQYF
TRBD2	TRBV5-4	TRBJ2-7	-	TGTGCCAGCAGCCACACTAGCGGGAGGGCGGGGGAGCAGTACTTC	CASSHTSGRAGEQYF
TRBD2	TRBV6-1	TRBJ2-5	once	TGTGCCAGCAGTGATCTCGGCGGGAGGGCCCTAGAGACCCAGTACTTC	CASSDLGGRALETQYF
-	TRBV28	TRBJ1-3	-	TGTGCCAGCAGTTTGACGTACGGGGGAAACACCATATATTTT	CASSLTYGGNTIYF
TRBD1	TRBV29-1	TRBJ1-1	-	TGCAGCGGAAAAACAGGGGGGCGCACTGAAGCTTTCTTT	CSGKTGGRTEAFF
-	TRBV7-9	TRBJ1-1	-	TGTGCCAGCAGCCTCCGGGACACTGAAGCTTTCTTT	CASSLRDTEAFF
-	TRBV4-3	TRBJ2-1	-	TGCGCCAGCAGCCAAGGACGGGGTGATGAGCAGTTCTTC	CASSQGRGDEQFF
TRBD1	TRBV19	TRBJ1-4	-	TGTGCCAGTAGTATAAGGGGACAGAGAAATGAAAAACTGTTTTTT	CASSIRGQRNEKLFF
-	TRBV30	TRBJ1-1	-	TGTGCCTGGAGTGTGGGTTCAGACCTTGAAGCTTTCTTT	CAWSVGSDLEAFF
TRBD1	TRBV27	TRBJ2-2	-	TGTGCCAGCAGTTCGCTACCGGGACAGGGGATGAACACCGGGGAGCTGTTTTTT	CASSSLPGQGMNTGELFF
-	TRBV6-4	TRBJ1-1	once	TGTGCCAGCAGTGTATTTGGGTATTACACTGAAGCTTTCTTT	CASSVFGYYTEAFF
-	TRBV7-2	TRBJ2-6	-	TGTGCCAGCAGCTTATGGTTGAGTGGGGCCAACGTCCTGACTTTC	CASSLWLSGANVLTF
-	TRBV7-3	TRBJ1-1	-	TGTGCCAGCAGCCCCGGAAGCCCCACTGAAGCTTTCTTT	CASSPGSPTEAFF
-	TRBV6-6	TRBJ1-1	few	TGTGCCACTGGGGTTGGTGTCACTGAAGCTTTCTTT	CATGVGVTEAFF
TRBD1	TRBV5-4	TRBJ2-7	-	TGTGCCAGCAGCCCCGGGACAGGGGGCTTCTACGAGCAGTACTTC	CASSPGTGGFYEQYF
-	TRBV11-2	TRBJ1-6	-	TGTGCCAGCAGCTTAGTACGCGGGGCGGGGGCTTCACCCCTCCACTTT	CASSLVRGAGASPLHF
-	TRBV7-2	TRBJ1-2	-	TGTGCCAGCAGCTTAGCGGGTCGGGGAATCTATGGCTACACCTTC	CASSLAGRGIYGYTF
-	TRBV5-6	TRBJ1-4	-	TGTGCCAGCAGTACATCAGGGTTTAATGAAAAACTGTTTTTT	CASSTSGFNEKLFF
-	TRBV6-1	TRBJ2-7	-	TGTGCCAGCAGGGCAGACCCCGGGACCGCCCGCGGGAAGTACTTC	CASRADPGTARGKYF
TRBD1	TRBV6-1	TRBJ1-4	once	TGTGCCAGCAGTGTTTCCCGGACAGGGGCGCGGAAACTGTTTTTT	CASSVSRTGARKLFF
-	TRBV7-8	TRBJ2-5	-	TGTGCCAGCAGCTTACAAGGGAACAGGGAAGAGACCCAGTACTTC	CASSLQGNREETQYF
-	TRBV27	TRBJ2-1	-	TGTGCCAGCAGTCCAATGGGACCAGTGGGGATGAGTGGGGAGCAGTTCTTC	CASSPMGPVGMSGEQFF
-	TRBV28	TRBJ1-5	-	TGTGCCAGCAGTTTAACGGGCAGCAATCAGCCCCAGCATTTT	CASSLTGSNQPQHF
TRBD2	TRBV4-3	TRBJ2-1	-	TGCGCCAGCAGCCTTGAGCGGGGGGGCTACAATGAGCAGTTCTTC	CASSLERGGYNEQFF
-	TRBV5-1	TRBJ1-1	-	TGCGCCAGCACGACAGGGAACACTGAAGCTTTCTTT	CASTTGNTEAFF
-	TRBV15	TRBJ1-1	-	TGTGCCACCAGCAGAGAACGGGAGGCCACTGAAGCTTTCTTT	CATSREREATEAFF
-	TRBV6-5	TRBJ2-1	-	TGTGCCAGCAGTAAAACACAGGGAGGTGTGAATGAGCAGTTCTTC	CASSKTQGGVNEQFF
-	TRBV4-1	TRBJ2-1	-	TGCGCCAGCAGCCAAATGCCCCCGGGCAATGAGCAGTTCTTC	CASSQMPPGNEQFF
-	TRBV25-1	TRBJ2-7	once	TGTGCCAGCAGTGGACGAGGGAGTGGGGACGAGCAGTACTTC	CASSGRGSGDEQYF
-	TRBV28	TRBJ2-5	-	TGTGCCAGCAGAAAAGCAGGGTCGCGGGAGACCCAGTACTTC	CASRKAGSRETQYF
-	TRBV9	TRBJ2-7	-	TGTGCCAGCAGCGTAGGTTGGGGTCCATCCTACGAGCAGTACTTC	CASSVGWGPSYEQYF
-	TRBV9	TRBJ2-2	-	TGTGCCAGCAGCGTAGTCTGGTGGTTTCGGGCCGGGGAGCTGTTTTTT	CASSVVWWFRAGELFF
-	TRBV19	TRBJ1-1	-	TGTGCCAGTAGTGTTCGGACTGTGAACACTGAAGCTTTCTTT	CASSVRTVNTEAFF
TRBD1	TRBV5-6	TRBJ1-2	once	TGTGCCAGCACCCAGACAGGGGGGTTTGGTGGCTACACCTTC	CASTQTGGFGGYTF
TRBD1	TRBV6-6	TRBJ1-1	few	TGTGCCAGCAGTTACCTGGACAGGGCTAACACTGAAGCTTTCTTT	CASSYLDRANTEAFF
TRBD1	TRBV7-9	TRBJ1-2	-	TGTGCCAGCAGCTTAACGCCGAGACAGGGGGTCTATGGCTACACCTTC	CASSLTPRQGVYGYTF
-	TRBV18	TRBJ1-1	-	TGTGCCAGCTCACCTTCTGTTATCGGGGCTGGCACTGAAGCTTTCTTT	CASSPSVIGAGTEAFF
-	TRBV5-1	TRBJ2-1	-	TGCGCCAGCGGCGGTCCCGAGGGCTACAATGAGCAGTTCTTC	CASGGPEGYNEQFF
-	TRBV27	TRBJ1-5	few	TGTGCCAGCAGTTTAACCGGACAGCCATATAGCAATCAGCCCCAGCATTTT	CASSLTGQPYSNQPQHF